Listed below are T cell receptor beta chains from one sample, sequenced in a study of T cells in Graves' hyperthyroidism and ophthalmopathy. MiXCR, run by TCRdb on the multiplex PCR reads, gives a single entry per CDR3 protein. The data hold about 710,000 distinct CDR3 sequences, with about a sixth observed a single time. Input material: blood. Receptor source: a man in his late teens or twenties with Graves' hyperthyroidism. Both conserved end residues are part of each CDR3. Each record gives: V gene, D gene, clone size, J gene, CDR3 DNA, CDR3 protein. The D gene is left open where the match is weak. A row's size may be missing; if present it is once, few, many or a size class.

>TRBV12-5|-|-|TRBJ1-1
TGTGCTAGTGGTCTCTCGAGCGCTGAAGCTTTCTTT
CASGLSSAEAFF
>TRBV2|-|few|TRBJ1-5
TGTGCCAGCAGAGGAATCAATCAGCCCCAGCATTTT
CASRGINQPQHF
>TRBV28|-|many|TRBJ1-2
TGTGCCAGCAGTTTAGGGGGCACCTATGGCTACACCTTC
CASSLGGTYGYTF
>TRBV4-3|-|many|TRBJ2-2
TGCGCCAGCAGCCAAGATCGAATGGGGGCCGGGGAGCTGTTTTTT
CASSQDRMGAGELFF
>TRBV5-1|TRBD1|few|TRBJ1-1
TGCGCCAGCAGCCAGGGACAGGGGCTCATGAACACTGAAGCTTTCTTT
CASSQGQGLMNTEAFF
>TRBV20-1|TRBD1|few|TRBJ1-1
TGCAGTGCTAGACCCGGGACAGTGAACACTGAAGCTTTCTTT
CSARPGTVNTEAFF
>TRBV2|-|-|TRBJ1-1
TGTGCCACGGACAACACTGAAGCTTTCTTT
CATDNTEAFF
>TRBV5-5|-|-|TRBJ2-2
TGTGCCAGCAGCTTGGCGCAGGGGGGAACCGGGGAGCTGTTTTTT
CASSLAQGGTGELFF
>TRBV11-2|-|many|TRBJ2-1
TGTGCCAGCAGCTTAAGCCCCTCGGTACCTGAGCAGTTCTTC
CASSLSPSVPEQFF
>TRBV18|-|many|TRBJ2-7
TGTGCCAGCTCACCACCGTCGGGGTCTTGGGACTACGAGCAGTACTTC
CASSPPSGSWDYEQYF
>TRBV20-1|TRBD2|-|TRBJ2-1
TGCAGTGCTAGACTAGCGGGAACCTACAATGAGCAGTTCTTC
CSARLAGTYNEQFF
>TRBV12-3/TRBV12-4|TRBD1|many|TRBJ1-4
TGTGCCAGCAGTTCTGCCCCCGGGACAGGGACTGAAAAACTGTTTTTT
CASSSAPGTGTEKLFF
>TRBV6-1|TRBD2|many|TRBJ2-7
TGTGCCAGCAGGACCGGTACGGGAGGGTCCTACGAGCAGTACTTC
CASRTGTGGSYEQYF
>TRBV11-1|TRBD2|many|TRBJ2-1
TGTGCCAGTCATAAAGCGGGAACGGTATATGAGCAGTTCTTC
CASHKAGTVYEQFF
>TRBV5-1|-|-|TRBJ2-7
TGCGCCAGCAGCGGGGGACCGGCCCTCGAGCAGTACTTC
CASSGGPALEQYF
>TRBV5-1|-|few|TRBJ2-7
TGCGCCAGCAGCATGGGGGCCGGGGCGGGAGACGAACAGTACTTC
CASSMGAGAGDEQYF
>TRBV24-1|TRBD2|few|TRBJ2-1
TGTGCCACCAGTGATCCGTCATCTAGCGGGGGCTCCTACAATGAGCAGTTCTTC
CATSDPSSSGGSYNEQFF
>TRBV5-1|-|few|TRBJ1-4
TGCGCCAGCAGCCAAATGAATGAAAAACTGTTTTTT
CASSQMNEKLFF
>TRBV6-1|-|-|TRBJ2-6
TGTGCCAGCGGGCAGACAGGCGCTATGGGGGCCAACGTCCTGACTTTC
CASGQTGAMGANVLTF
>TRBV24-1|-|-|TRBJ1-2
TGTGCCACCAGTGGAGCAAACAGAGGAAGATATGGCTACACCTTC
CATSGANRGRYGYTF
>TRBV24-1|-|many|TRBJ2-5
TGTGCCACCAGTGATGGTGACCTGCTCCAAGAGACCCAGTACTTC
CATSDGDLLQETQYF
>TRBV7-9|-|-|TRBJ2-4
TGTGCCAGCAGCTCCTTAGCTCGGACGAAGGGTAAAAACATTCAGTACTTC
CASSSLARTKGKNIQYF
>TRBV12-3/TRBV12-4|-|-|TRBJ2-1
TGTGCCACCAAAAGCGGAAGCCCCTACAATGAGCAGTTCTTC
CATKSGSPYNEQFF
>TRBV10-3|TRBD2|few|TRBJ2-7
TGTGCCATCAGTGAGTCTAGCCTAGCGGGACGCCGCTACGAGCAGTACTTC
CAISESSLAGRRYEQYF
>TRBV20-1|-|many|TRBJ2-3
TGCAGTGCCCCGGAGGGGGCGAGTACAGATACGCAGTATTTT
CSAPEGASTDTQYF
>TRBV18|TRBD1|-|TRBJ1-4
TGTGCCAGCTCACCACAGGGGGCGGCTAATGAAAAACTGTTTTTT
CASSPQGAANEKLFF
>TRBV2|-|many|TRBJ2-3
TGTGCCAGCAGTGGCCCCTGGGCGGCCAAACAACGCACAGATACGCAGTATTTT
CASSGPWAAKQRTDTQYF
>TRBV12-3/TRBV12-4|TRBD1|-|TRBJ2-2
TGTGCCAGCAGTTTGGACGACAGGGTCCACACCGGGGAGCTGTTTTTT
CASSLDDRVHTGELFF
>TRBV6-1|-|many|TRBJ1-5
TGTGCCAGCAGTACGGGAAATCAGCCCCAGCATTTT
CASSTGNQPQHF
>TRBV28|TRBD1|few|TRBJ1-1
TGTGCCAGTTTCCGGGACAGGGAGGTCGGCACTGAAGCTTTCTTT
CASFRDREVGTEAFF
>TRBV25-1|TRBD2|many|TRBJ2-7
TGTGCCAGCAGTGGGGGGGAGGGCGAGCAGTACTTC
CASSGGEGEQYF
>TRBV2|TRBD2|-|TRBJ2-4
TGTGCCAGCAGTGAGGGCGGGAGGGGCAAAAACATTCAGTACTTC
CASSEGGRGKNIQYF
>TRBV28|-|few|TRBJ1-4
TGTGCCAGTAGGGAGGCAACTAATGAAAAACTGTTTTTT
CASREATNEKLFF
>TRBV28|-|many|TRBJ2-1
TGTGCCAGCAGTAAAAGGGGGGGGGACGAGCAGTTCTTC
CASSKRGGDEQFF
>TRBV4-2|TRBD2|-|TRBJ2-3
TGTGCCAGCAGCCAAGACCCCCTAGCGGGGCCATACACAGATACGCAGTATTTT
CASSQDPLAGPYTDTQYF
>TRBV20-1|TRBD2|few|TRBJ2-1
TGCAGTGCCCTAGCGGGAGGGCCGGGAGAGCAGTTCTTC
CSALAGGPGEQFF
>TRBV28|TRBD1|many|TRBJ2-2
TGTGCCAGCAGTTTGGGGACAGGGACAGGGCTCACCGGGGAGCTGTTTTTT
CASSLGTGTGLTGELFF
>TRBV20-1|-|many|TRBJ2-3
TGCAGTGCTAGCCCGGGAGATACGCAGTATTTT
CSASPGDTQYF
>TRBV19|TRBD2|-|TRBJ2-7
TGTGCCAGTAGTATAGGAACGGTCCAGCGGGGCTCCTACGAGCAGTACTTC
CASSIGTVQRGSYEQYF
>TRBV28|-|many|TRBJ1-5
TGTGCCAGCAGGCCCTGGTCGTACCATAGCAATCAGCCCCAGCATTTT
CASRPWSYHSNQPQHF
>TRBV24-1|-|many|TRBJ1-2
TGTGCCACCAGTGTCGCGGGGTCCAACTATGGCTACACCTTC
CATSVAGSNYGYTF
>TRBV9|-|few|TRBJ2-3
TGTGCCAGCACTGCTAACCGGGACGAGAGGGCAGATACGCAGTATTTT
CASTANRDERADTQYF
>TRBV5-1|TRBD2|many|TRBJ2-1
TGCGCCAGCGGACGGACTAGCGGGAGGGCCCAATTGGGTGAGCAGTTCTTC
CASGRTSGRAQLGEQFF